This is a list of T cell receptor beta chains from one sample in a study of cytomegalovirus exposure and HLA in healthy donors. The table came from immunoSEQ multiplex PCR; TCRdb's copy has only in-frame clones and leaves some out. This table holds around 160,000 clones, 65% to 85% found once. The sequencing sample was made of PBMCs. Receptors were obtained from a woman aged 40 to 50 in good health and CMV-seropositive. CDR3s include the opening cysteine and the closing phenylalanine or tryptophan. The D gene is left open where the match is weak. Rows give clone size only sometimes, using once, few, many, or a class for an expanded clone.

J gene,clone size,D gene,V gene,CDR3 length,CDR3 protein,CDR3 DNA
TRBJ2-1,NA,NA,TRBV7-7,14,CASSLSPSDNEQFF,TGTGCCAGCAGCTTAAGCCCCTCGGACAATGAGCAGTTCTTC
TRBJ1-4,NA,NA,TRBV27,14,CASSPGGAVFKLFF,TGTGCCAGCAGTCCCGGGGGGGCCGTTTTTAAACTGTTTTTT
TRBJ2-5,NA,TRBD2,TRBV5-6,15,CASSWAGGRQETQYF,TGTGCCAGCAGCTGGGCGGGGGGGCGACAAGAGACCCAGTACTTC
TRBJ2-5,NA,NA,TRBV25-1,12,CASSAFLETQYF,TGTGCCAGCAGTGCCTTCCTGGAGACCCAGTACTTC
TRBJ2-1,few,NA,TRBV11-3,14,CASSERTSYNEQFF,TGTGCCAGCAGCGAGCGGACCTCCTACAATGAGCAGTTCTTC
TRBJ2-2,NA,NA,TRBV29-1,13,CSVDDSNTGELFF,TGCAGCGTTGATGACAGCAACACCGGGGAGCTGTTTTTT
TRBJ1-2,NA,TRBD1,TRBV7-9,15,CSSSSRTGGLYGYTF,TGTTCCAGCAGCTCCAGGACAGGGGGCCTCTATGGCTACACCTTC
TRBJ1-1,NA,NA,TRBV29-1,11,CSVEDRSEAFF,TGCAGCGTTGAAGATAGGAGTGAAGCTTTCTTT
TRBJ2-1,NA,TRBD2,TRBV7-9,16,CASSPGTTGYGNEQFF,TGTGCCAGCAGCCCCGGGACTACGGGGTACGGCAATGAGCAGTTCTTC
TRBJ2-5,NA,NA,TRBV7-9,12,CASSQGVLEQYF,TGTGCCAGCAGCCAGGGTGTCCTTGAGCAGTACTTC
TRBJ2-1,NA,TRBD2,TRBV10-1,17,CASSGGTSGAKYNEQFF,TGCGCCAGCAGTGGGGGGACTAGCGGGGCAAAATACAATGAGCAGTTCTTC
TRBJ2-7,few,TRBD2,TRBV7-2,16,CASSYGGLAVSYEQYF,TGTGCCAGCAGCTACGGGGGACTAGCGGTTTCCTACGAGCAGTACTTC
TRBJ2-1,once,TRBD2,TRBV5-1,15,CASSLVRETYNEQFF,TGCGCCAGCAGCTTGGTGCGGGAGACCTACAATGAGCAGTTCTTC
TRBJ2-3,once,TRBD2,TRBV9,16,CASSGAGTSFTDTQYF,TGTGCCAGCAGCGGAGCCGGGACTAGCTTCACAGATACGCAGTATTTT
TRBJ1-1,NA,NA,TRBV6-6,13,CASSFYREGEAFF,TGTGCCAGCAGTTTCTACAGGGAAGGTGAAGCTTTCTTT
TRBJ2-1,NA,NA,TRBV18,17,CASSPPSSVGTYNEQFF,TGTGCCAGCTCACCACCGTCGTCGGTGGGGACTTACAATGAGCAGTTCTTC
TRBJ1-2,NA,NA,TRBV7-9,13,CASSLADIYGYTF,TGTGCCAGCAGCTTAGCCGACATCTATGGCTACACCTTC
TRBJ2-3,few,TRBD1,TRBV7-9,15,CASSLTSTGPDTQYF,TGTGCCAGCAGCTTAACCTCGACAGGGCCAGATACGCAGTATTTT
TRBJ2-7,few,NA,TRBV30,11,CAWSLSYEQYF,TGTGCCTGGAGTCTGAGCTACGAGCAGTACTTC
TRBJ2-1,NA,TRBD2,TRBV10-1,16,CASSERAGVDYNEQFF,TGCGCCAGCAGTGAACGGGCGGGGGTGGACTACAATGAGCAGTTCTTC
TRBJ1-1,NA,NA,TRBV28,14,CASSLGGGSTEAFF,TGTGCCAGCAGTCTGGGGGGAGGGTCCACTGAAGCTTTCTTT
TRBJ1-3,NA,NA,TRBV12-2,19,CASRPIEQGGPVSGNTIYF,TGTGCAAGTCGCCCGATAGAACAGGGGGGACCCGTCTCTGGAAACACCATATATTTT
TRBJ2-7,few,NA,TRBV27,14,CASSLAVPSYEQYF,TGTGCCAGCAGTTTGGCAGTTCCTTCCTACGAGCAGTACTTC
TRBJ2-5,NA,TRBD2,TRBV12-5,18,CASGLDPTSGSVGETQYF,TGTGCTAGTGGTTTGGACCCCACTAGCGGGAGTGTAGGAGAGACCCAGTACTTC
TRBJ2-5,once,NA,TRBV6-5,14,CASSYPGGEETQYF,TGTGCCAGCAGTTACCCCGGCGGGGAGGAGACCCAGTACTTC
TRBJ2-2,NA,TRBD2,TRBV10-1,15,CASRSGTTNTGELFF,TGCGCCAGCAGGTCCGGGACTACTAACACCGGGGAGCTGTTTTTT
TRBJ1-1,NA,NA,TRBV4-2,15,CASRLFRGSATEAFF,TGTGCCAGCAGATTATTTCGAGGGTCAGCCACTGAAGCTTTCTTT
TRBJ1-1,NA,TRBD1,TRBV6-1,15,CASSSPGQGGTEAFF,TGTGCCAGCAGTTCCCCGGGACAGGGAGGGACTGAAGCTTTCTTT
TRBJ2-5,NA,TRBD2,TRBV7-2,15,CASSFSGGAGKTQYF,TGTGCCAGCAGCTTTAGCGGGGGGGCCGGGAAGACCCAGTACTTC
TRBJ2-5,NA,NA,TRBV5-1,16,CASSLAVGAGQETQYF,TGCGCCAGCAGCTTGGCCGTGGGGGCAGGGCAAGAGACCCAGTACTTC
TRBJ2-3,once,TRBD1,TRBV6-5,14,CASSSTGKFDTQYF,TGTGCCAGCAGTTCGACAGGGAAGTTCGATACGCAGTATTTT
TRBJ1-2,NA,NA,TRBV5-4,12,CASSLEFGGYTF,TGTGCCAGCAGCTTGGAGTTCGGTGGCTACACCTTC
TRBJ1-5,NA,NA,TRBV19,13,CASSIQSNQPQHF,TGTGCCAGTAGTATTCAAAGCAATCAGCCCCAGCATTTT
TRBJ2-3,NA,TRBD2,TRBV19,15,CASSSAGAPVDTQYF,TGTGCCAGTAGTTCAGCGGGAGCCCCGGTAGATACGCAGTATTTT
TRBJ1-6,NA,NA,TRBV4-3,16,CASSHLRTGYNSPLHF,TGCGCCAGCAGCCACCTTAGGACGGGGTATAATTCACCCCTCCACTTT
TRBJ2-7,NA,NA,TRBV28,13,CASSIGGPDEQYF,TGTGCCAGCAGTATCGGGGGGCCTGACGAGCAGTACTTC